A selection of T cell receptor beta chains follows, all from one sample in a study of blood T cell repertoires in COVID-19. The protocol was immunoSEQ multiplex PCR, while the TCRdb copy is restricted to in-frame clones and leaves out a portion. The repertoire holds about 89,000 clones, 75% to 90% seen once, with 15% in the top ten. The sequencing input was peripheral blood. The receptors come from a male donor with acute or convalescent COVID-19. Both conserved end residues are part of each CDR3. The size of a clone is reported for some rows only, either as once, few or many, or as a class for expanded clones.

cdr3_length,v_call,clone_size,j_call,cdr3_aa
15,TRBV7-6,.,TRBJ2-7,CASSLEGQGSYEQYF
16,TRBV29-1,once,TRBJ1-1,CSVEGDEGSMNTEAFF
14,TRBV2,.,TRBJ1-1,CASRLDRADTEAFF
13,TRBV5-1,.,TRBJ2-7,CASNQAGGLEQYF
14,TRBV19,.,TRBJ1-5,CASSIESDKGLQHF
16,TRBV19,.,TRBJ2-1,CASSIAGTGAHNEQFF
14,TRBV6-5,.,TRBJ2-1,CASSYRGPWNEQFF
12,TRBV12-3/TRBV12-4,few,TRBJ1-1,CARRDRGTEAFF
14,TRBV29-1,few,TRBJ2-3,CSVPLGASTDTQYF
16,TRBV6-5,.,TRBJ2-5,CASSYGQSIFQETQYF
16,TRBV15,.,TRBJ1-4,CATSRSKQGVEEKLFF
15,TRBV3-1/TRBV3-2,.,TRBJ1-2,CASSQADRGRYGYTF
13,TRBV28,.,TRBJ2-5,CASSLANQETQYF
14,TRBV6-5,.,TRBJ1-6,CASRQTGGNSPLHF
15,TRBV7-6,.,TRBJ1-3,CASSPLRGAGNTIYF
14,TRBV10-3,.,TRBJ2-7,CAIRETVGGYEQYF
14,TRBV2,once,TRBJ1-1,CASRDPGMNTEAFF
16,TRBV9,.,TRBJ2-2,CASSVVKGPLGGELFF
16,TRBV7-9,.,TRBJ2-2,CASSSPTGSNTGELFF
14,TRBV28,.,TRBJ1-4,CASSETGVGEKLFF
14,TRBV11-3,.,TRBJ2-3,CASSTSSSTDTQYF
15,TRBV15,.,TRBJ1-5,CATSNSQVRNQPQHF
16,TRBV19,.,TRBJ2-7,CASSPDVGQGIYEQYF
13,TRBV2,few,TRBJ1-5,CASGGRTNQPQHF
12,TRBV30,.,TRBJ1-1,CAWNRVNTEAFF
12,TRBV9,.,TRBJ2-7,CASGRDSHEQYF
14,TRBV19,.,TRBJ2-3,CATQQGASTDTQYF
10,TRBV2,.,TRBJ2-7,CASSDQGLHF
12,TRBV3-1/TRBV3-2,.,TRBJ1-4,CASSSHNEKLFF
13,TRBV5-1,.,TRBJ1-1,CASRTGQNTEAFF
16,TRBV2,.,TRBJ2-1,CASSEAGASPPNEQFF
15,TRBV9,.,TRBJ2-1,CASSTSGEWGNEQFF
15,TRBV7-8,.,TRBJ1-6,CASSELRGGNSPLHF
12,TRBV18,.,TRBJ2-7,CASSGQYYEQYF
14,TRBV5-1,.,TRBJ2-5,CASSLGGQVGTQYF
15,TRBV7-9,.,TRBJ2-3,CASSLVLGNTDTQYF
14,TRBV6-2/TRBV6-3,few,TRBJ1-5,CASSLAGSNQPQHF
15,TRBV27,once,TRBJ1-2,CASSLTRTGGGGYTF
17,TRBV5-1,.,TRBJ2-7,CASSSVGVGDRGDEQYF
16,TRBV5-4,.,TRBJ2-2,CASSSGLARVTGELFF
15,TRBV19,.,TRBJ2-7,CASRPGQGAFNEQYF
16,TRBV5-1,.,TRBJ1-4,CASSAGGGATNEKLFF
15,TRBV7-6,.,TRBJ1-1,CASSLGGRVNTEAFF
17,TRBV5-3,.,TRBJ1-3,CARSPHQTGVPGNTIYF
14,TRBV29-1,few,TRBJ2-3,CSVGTSGGKDTQYF
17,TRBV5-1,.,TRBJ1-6,CASSLQQGQGGNSPLHF
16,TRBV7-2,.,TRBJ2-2,CASSLALGPGTGELFF
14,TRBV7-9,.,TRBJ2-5,CASSLQGIQETQYF
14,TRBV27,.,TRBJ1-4,CASSGTGSVEKLFF
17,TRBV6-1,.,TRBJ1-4,CASSEGQGLRANEKLFF
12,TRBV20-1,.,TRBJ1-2,CSASYGNYGYTF
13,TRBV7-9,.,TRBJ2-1,CASSPKTWSEQFF
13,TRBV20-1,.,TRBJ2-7,CSASGPGGWEQYF
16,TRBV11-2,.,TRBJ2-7,CASSGQGQGNSYEQYF